This T cell receptor (beta chain) was sequenced in a study of blood T cell repertoires in COVID-19 (dated by TCRdb to the early 2020s). For context, the study as a whole: The collaborator samples originated in the United States, Italy and Spain and spanned the acute and convalescent phases of COVID-19. The prospective study material was composed of cDNA or gDNA derived from T cells, B-cell-depleted T cells, or PBMCs. The dataset comprised deeply sampled blood TCRbeta repertoires from subjects exposed to, actively infected with, or recovered from COVID-19. A freely available public database, intended as a resource for researchers studying the immune response to SARS-CoV-2, is where the repertoires were released. The samples were drawn from two sources: the first 160 participants of the ongoing ImmuneRACE study, and approximately 1,300 subjects contributed by 6 global collaborators. The sample metadata nearly always contained a de-identified subject ID, COVID-19 status, age in years and sex. Where HLA class I and class II types were available, the types were taken from metadata supplied by the sample provider, not from assay-based typing. The paper as a whole reports these results and caveats: Clinical and demographic metadata were provided uncurated, with the amount varying by source and participant.

The immunoSEQ Assay, a bias-controlled multiplex PCR, was used to amplify TCRbeta CDR3 regions from genomic DNA. In the authors' own workflow: The number of nucleated cells in each sample was estimated by amplification of reference gene primers within the assay. To quantify the absolute abundance of each unique TCRbeta CDR3 rearrangement, sequence reads were collapsed and filtered. For each sample, productive Simpson clonality was calculated as the square root of Simpson's diversity index over productive rearrangements. TCRdb took over this immuneACCESS table, retaining in-frame rearrangements with V and J assigned. Such tables are incomplete; in checked studies, under half of the missing clones stem from an unresolved V gene, and the remainder is unexplained. V and J calls plus clone size are reproduced from that table; the DNA served to infer D and trimming. Within this sample are approximately 440,000 clones, with roughly 91% of them counted one time only. Approximately 0.55% of the sample lies in the top ten.

Participants in the prospective study were aged roughly 18 to 100 years, lived in about two dozen United States geographic areas, and enrolled through a virtual design. Cohort assignment in the prospective study relied on participant-reported clinical history from a screening survey and a study questionnaire. Recovered participants in ImmuneRACE Cohort 3 were defined as having two consecutive negative NP/OP PCR tests, clearance from a healthcare professional, or resolution of symptoms. Each participant in the prospective study had whole blood, serum and a nasopharyngeal or oropharyngeal swab collected by mobile phlebotomists. Additional blood draws and questionnaires over an approximately two-month period could optionally be provided by prospective study participants. Blood samples from the prospective study were shipped frozen or at room temperature prior to DNA extraction. According to the germline V gene, CDR1 reads SGHNT and CDR2 reads YENEEA. V is pruned by 9 bases and J by 0 bases, leaving 5 bases of the junction without a gene match. Its CDR3 holds 13 amino acids, cysteine through phenylalanine. Only the CDR3 part of the read is kept: 39 bases, read in frame from the first base.

A note on this clone: This clone's antigen is unknown. No quality values exist for individual bases; no much larger clone is one base distant.

The sequence was collected from a man aged 18 to 29 who had recovered from COVID-19. The chain links TRBV11-3 with TRBJ2-7; TRBD1 aligns with 7 central bases. Sequencing was carried out using PBMCs or T cells enriched from blood (not recorded which). The CDR3 amino acid sequence is: CASSDRTSYEQYF. The DNA sequence is given as TGTGCCAGTTCGGACAGGACCTCCTACGAGCAGTACTTC.